This T cell receptor (beta chain) stems from a study of cytomegalovirus exposure and HLA in healthy donors. The study, taken as a whole, reports: Cytomegalovirus status was reportedly diagnosed by the classifier with high sensitivity and specificity.

The donors were healthy bone marrow donors. V lost 1 base and J lost 6; bases outside the gene matches: 7. The CDR3 loop spans 16 amino acids. Germline V gene sequence: CDR1 MGHRA, CDR2 YSYEKL. Concerning this clone itself: Its antigen is unknown.

Primers for the PCR totalled 60 Vbeta and 13 Jbeta. As originally analysed: Later work found 80 million or so unique TCR beta chains, with 9.5 million to 14 million shared. Profiled with immunoSEQ multiplex PCR; TCRdb holds only in-frame clones, not every one. The DNA was the basis for D and trimming; V, J and clone size are from that table. The data contain some 200,000 clones, about 80% of them seen just once; the ten biggest clones take up roughly 2.6%. The clonotype was recovered from a woman aged 55-70 years in good health and CMV-seropositive. The material sequenced was PBMCs. The V and J genes are TRBV4-1 and TRBJ1-5, with 9 bases fitting TRBD1. CDR3 residues: CASSQAPGQGAQPQHF. CDR3 DNA sequence: TGCGCCAGCAGCCAAGCCCCGGGACAGGGCGCTCAGCCCCAGCATTTT.